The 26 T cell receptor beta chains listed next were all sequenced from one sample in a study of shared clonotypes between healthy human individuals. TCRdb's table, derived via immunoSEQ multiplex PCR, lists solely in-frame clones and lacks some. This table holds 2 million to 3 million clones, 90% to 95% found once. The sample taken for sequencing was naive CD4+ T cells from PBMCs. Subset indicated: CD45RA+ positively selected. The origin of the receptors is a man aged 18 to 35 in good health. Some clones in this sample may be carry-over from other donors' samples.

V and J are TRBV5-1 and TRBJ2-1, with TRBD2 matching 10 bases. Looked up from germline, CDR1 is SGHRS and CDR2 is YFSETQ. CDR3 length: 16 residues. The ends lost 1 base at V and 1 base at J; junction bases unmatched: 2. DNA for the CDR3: TGCGCCAGCAGCTTGCTAGCGGGAGTATCCTACAATGAGCAGTTCTTC. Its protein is CASSLLAGVSYNEQFF.

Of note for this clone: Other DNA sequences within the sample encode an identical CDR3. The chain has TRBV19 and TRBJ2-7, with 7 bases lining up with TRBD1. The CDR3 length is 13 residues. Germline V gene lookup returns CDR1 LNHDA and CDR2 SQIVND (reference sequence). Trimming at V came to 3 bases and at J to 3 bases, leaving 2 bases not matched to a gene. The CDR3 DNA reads TGTGCCAGTAGTATTGACAGGGACTACGAGCAGTACTTC. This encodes CASSIDRDYEQYF.

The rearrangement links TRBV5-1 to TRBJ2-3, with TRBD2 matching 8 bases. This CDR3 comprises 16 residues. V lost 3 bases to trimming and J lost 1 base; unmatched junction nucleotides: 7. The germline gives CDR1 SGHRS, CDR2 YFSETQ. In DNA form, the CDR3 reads TGCGCCAGCAGCTCCAACGGGGGGGGCGGCACAGATACGCAGTATTTT. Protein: CASSSNGGGGTDTQYF.

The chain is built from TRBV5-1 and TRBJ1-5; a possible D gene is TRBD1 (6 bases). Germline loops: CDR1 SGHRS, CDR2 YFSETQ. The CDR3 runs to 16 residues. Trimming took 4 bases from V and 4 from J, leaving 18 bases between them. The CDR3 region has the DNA TGCGCCAGCAGCGTACGTCCGGCAGGGGCGAATCAGCCCCAGCATTTT. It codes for CASSVRPAGANQPQHF.

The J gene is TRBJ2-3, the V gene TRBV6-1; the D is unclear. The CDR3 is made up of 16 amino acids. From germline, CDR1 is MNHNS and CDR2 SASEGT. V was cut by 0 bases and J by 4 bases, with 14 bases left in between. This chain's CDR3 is CASSEALGHGADTQYF. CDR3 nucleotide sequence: TGTGCCAGCAGTGAAGCGCTCGGGCACGGCGCAGATACGCAGTATTTT.

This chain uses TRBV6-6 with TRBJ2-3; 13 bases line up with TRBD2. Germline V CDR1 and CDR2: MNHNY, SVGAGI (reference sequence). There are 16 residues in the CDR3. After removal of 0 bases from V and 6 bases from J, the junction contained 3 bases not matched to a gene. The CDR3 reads CASSYSPTSGRDTQYF. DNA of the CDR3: TGTGCCAGCAGTTACTCGCCGACTAGCGGGAGGGATACGCAGTATTTT.

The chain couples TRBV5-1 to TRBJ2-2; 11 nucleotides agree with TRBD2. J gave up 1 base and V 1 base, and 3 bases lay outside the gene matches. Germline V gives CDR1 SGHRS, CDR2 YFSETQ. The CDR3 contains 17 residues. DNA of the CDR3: TGCGCCAGCAGCTTGCTCGGGACTAGCGGGAACACCGGGGAGCTGTTTTTT. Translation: CASSLLGTSGNTGELFF.

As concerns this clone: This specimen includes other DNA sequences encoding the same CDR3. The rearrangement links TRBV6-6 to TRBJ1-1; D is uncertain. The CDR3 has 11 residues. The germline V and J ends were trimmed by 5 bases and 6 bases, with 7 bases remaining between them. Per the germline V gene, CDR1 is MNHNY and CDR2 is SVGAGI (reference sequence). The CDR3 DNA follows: TGTGCCAGCAGTCCCGGGGCTGAAGCTTTCTTT. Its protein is CASSPGAEAFF.

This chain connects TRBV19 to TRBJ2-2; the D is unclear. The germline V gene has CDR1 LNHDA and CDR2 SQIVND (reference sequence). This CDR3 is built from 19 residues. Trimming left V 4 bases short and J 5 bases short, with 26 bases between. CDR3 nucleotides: TGTGCCAGTAGTAAGCAATGGCAGGTCGTTCCGCCGAGGACCGGGGAGCTGTTTTTT. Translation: CASSKQWQVVPPRTGELFF.

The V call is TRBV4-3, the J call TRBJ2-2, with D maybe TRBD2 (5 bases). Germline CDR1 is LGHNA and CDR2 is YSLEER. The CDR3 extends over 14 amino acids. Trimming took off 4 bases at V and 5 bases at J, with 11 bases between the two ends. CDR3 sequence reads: CASSRKSGTGELFF. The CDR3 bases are TGCGCCAGCAGCCGGAAGTCGGGGACCGGGGAGCTGTTTTTT.

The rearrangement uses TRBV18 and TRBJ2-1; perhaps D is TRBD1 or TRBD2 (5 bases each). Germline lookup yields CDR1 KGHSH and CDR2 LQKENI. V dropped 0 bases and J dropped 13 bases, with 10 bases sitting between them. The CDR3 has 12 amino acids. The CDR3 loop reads CASSPPMGVQFF. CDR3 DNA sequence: TGTGCCAGCTCACCACCGATGGGGGTACAGTTCTTC.

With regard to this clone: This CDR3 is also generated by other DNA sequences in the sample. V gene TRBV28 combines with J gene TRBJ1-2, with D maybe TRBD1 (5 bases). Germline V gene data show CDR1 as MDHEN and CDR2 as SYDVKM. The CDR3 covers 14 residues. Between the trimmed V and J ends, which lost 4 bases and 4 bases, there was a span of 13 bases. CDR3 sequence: CASSSPGRGYGYTF. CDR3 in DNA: TGTGCCAGCAGTTCCCCGGGACGAGGCTATGGCTACACCTTC.

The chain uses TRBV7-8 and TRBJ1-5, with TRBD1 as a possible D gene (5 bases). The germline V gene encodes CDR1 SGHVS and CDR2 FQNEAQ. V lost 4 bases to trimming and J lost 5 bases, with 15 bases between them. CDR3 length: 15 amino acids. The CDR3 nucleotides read TGTGCCAGCAGCTCTGTAAGCAGGGCCTATCAGCCCCAGCATTTT. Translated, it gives CASSSVSRAYQPQHF. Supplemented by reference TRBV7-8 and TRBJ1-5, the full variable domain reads GAGVSQSPRYKVAKRGQDVALRCDPISGHVSLFWYQQALGQGPEFLTYFQNEAQLDKSGLPSDRFFAERPEGSVSTLKIQRTQQEDSAVYLCASSSVSRAYQPQHFGDGTRLSIL.

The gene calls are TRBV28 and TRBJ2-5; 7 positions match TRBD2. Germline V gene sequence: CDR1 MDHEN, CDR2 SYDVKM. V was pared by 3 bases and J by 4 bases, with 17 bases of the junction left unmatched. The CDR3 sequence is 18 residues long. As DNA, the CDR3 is TGTGCCAGCAGTTTTCACGTTGGGGACGGCGGGAGAAGAGAGACCCAGTACTTC. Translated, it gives CASSFHVGDGGRRETQYF. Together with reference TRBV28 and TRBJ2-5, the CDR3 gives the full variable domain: DVKVTQSSRYLVKRTGEKVFLECVQDMDHENMFWYRQDPGLGLRLIYFSYDVKMKEKGDIPEGYSVSREKKERFSLILESASTNQTSMYLCASSFHVGDGGRRETQYFGPGTRLLVL.

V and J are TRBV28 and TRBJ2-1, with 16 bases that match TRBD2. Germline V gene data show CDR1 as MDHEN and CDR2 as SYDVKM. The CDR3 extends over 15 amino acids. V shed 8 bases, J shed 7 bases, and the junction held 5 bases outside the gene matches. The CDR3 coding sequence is TGTGCCAGCGGGACTAGCGGGAGGGCTGGGAATGAGCAGTTCTTC. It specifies CASGTSGRAGNEQFF.

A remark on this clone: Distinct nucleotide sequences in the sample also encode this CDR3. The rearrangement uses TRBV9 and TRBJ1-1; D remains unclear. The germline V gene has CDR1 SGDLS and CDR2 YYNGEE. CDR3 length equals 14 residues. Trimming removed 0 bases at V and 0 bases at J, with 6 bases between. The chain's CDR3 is CASSVAPVNTEAFF. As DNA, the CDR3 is TGTGCCAGCAGCGTAGCTCCCGTGAACACTGAAGCTTTCTTT.

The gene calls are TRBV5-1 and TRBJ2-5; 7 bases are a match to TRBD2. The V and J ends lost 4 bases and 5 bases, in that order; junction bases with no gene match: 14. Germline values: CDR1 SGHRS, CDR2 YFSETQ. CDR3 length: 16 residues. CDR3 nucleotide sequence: TGCGCCAGCAGCCCGGAAGGATCACTAGCGTGGGAGACCCAGTACTTC. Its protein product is CASSPEGSLAWETQYF.

CDR3 loop: CASSLIGTSGVEQYF. CDR3 bases: TGTGCCAGCAGCTTAATAGGGACTAGCGGGGTCGAGCAGTACTTC. V usage is TRBV11-2 and J usage is TRBJ2-7; 13 bases are shared with TRBD2. Germline assignment: CDR1 SGHAT and CDR2 FQNNGV. Germline trimming cut 2 bases from V and 6 bases from J; bases unmatched to any gene: 4. The CDR3 is 15 amino acids.

The CDR3: CASSLGQQAAGNTIYF. CDR3 nucleotides: TGTGCCAGCAGCTTAGGGCAACAGGCAGCTGGAAACACCATATATTTT. This chain connects TRBV7-2 to TRBJ1-3; D may be TRBD1 (5 bases). CDR3 size: 16 residues. CDR1 SGHTA and CDR2 FQGNSA come from the germline V gene. The V and J ends lost 1 base and 2 bases respectively, with 12 bases between them.

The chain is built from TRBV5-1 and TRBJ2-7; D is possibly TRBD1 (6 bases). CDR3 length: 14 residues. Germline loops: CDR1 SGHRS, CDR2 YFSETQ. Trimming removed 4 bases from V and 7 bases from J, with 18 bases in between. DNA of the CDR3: TGCGCCAGCAGCCCAACAGGGAATAACTGGGAGCAGTACTTC. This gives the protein CASSPTGNNWEQYF.

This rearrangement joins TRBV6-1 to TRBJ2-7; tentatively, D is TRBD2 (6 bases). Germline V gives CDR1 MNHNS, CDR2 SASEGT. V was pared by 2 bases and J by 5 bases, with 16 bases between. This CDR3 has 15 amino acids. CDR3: CASSETAAGINEQYF. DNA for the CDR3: TGTGCCAGCAGTGAAACAGCTGCGGGGATCAACGAGCAGTACTTC.

CDR3 DNA sequence: TGTGCCACCAGCAAAAGGACAGGGGCGGCGGACACCATATATTTT. Translated, it gives CATSKRTGAADTIYF. The rearrangement links TRBV15 to TRBJ1-3, with TRBD1 matching over 9 bases. Germline V gives CDR1 LNHNV, CDR2 YYDKDF (reference sequence). V lost 4 bases and J lost 8; bases outside the gene matches: 9. The CDR3 sequence is 15 residues long.

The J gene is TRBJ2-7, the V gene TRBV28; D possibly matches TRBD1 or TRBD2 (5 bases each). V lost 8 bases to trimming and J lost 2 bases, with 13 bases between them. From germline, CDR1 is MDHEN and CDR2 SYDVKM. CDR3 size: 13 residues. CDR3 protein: CASRAGSPYEQYF. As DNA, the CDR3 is TGTGCCAGCCGTGCAGGGAGTCCCTACGAGCAGTACTTC.

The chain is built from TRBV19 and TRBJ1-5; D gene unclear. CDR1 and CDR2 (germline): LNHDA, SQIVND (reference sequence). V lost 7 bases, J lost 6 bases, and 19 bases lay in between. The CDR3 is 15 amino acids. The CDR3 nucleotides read TGTGCCAGTAAGGGTCCGTCCCTAGGCAGTCAGCCCCAGCATTTT. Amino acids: CASKGPSLGSQPQHF. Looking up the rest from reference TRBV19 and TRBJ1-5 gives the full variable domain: DGGITQSPKYLFRKEGQNVTLSCEQNLNHDAMYWYRQDPGQGLRLIYYSQIVNDFQKGDIAEGYSVSREKKESFPLTVTSAQKNPTAFYLCASKGPSLGSQPQHFGDGTRLSIL.

DNA for the CDR3: TGTGCCAGCAGTGAAAACGGGGTGAACACTGAAGCTTTCTTT. It codes for CASSENGVNTEAFF. The chain combines TRBV6-1 with TRBJ1-1; D ambiguous. Between the trimmed V and J ends, which lost 2 bases and 0 bases, there was a span of 7 bases. The CDR3 length is 14 residues. CDR1 MNHNS and CDR2 SASEGT come from the germline V gene.

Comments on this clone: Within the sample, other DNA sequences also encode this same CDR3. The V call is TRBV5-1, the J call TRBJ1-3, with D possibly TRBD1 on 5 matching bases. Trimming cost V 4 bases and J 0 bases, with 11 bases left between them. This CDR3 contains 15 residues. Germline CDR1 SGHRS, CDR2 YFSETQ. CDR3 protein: CASSPGRSSGNTIYF. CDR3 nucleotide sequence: TGCGCCAGCAGCCCGGGGCGAAGCTCTGGAAACACCATATATTTT.